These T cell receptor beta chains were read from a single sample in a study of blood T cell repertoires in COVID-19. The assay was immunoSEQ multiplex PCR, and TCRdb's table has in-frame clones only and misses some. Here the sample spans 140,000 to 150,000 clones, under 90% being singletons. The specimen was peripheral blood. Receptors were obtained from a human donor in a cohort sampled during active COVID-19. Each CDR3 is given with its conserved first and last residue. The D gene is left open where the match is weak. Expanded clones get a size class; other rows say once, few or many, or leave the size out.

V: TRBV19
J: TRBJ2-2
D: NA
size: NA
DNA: TGTGCCAGTAGTATGAGCGGGGAGCTGTTTTTT
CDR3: CASSMSGELFF

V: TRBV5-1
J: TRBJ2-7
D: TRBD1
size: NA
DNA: TGCGCCAGCAGCTGGGGGGACAGGGAGGCCAACGAGCAGTACTTC
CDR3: CASSWGDREANEQYF

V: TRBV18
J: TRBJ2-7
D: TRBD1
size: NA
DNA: TGTGCCAGCTCACCTCTGACAGGGGGCAAAGAGCAGTACTTC
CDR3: CASSPLTGGKEQYF

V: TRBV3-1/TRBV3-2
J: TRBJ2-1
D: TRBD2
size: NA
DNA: TGTGCCAGCAGCCTTCGACTAGCGGGGGGCCCGAGGGAGCAGTTCTTC
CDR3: CASSLRLAGGPREQFF

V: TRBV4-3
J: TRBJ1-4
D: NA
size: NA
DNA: TGCGCCAGCAGCCCCGGACAGCCAGATGAAAAACTGTTTTTT
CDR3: CASSPGQPDEKLFF

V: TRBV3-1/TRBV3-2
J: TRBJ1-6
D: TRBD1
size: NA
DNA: TGTGCCAGCAGCCAAGCCCCAGGGTGGGACAGGGTTAGTTCACCCCTCCACTTT
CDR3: CASSQAPGWDRVSSPLHF

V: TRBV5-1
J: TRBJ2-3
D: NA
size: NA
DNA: TGCGCCAGCAGCTTAAAGACTAGATCTAGCACAGATACGCAGTATTTT
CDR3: CASSLKTRSSTDTQYF

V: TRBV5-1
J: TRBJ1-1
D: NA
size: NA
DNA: TGCGCCAGCAGCCCGCAGGGGCAGAGCACTGAAGCTTTCTTT
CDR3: CASSPQGQSTEAFF

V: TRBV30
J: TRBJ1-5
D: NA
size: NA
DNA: TGTGCCTGGAGTGGGGGGCGCGATCAGCCCCAGCATTTT
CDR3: CAWSGGRDQPQHF

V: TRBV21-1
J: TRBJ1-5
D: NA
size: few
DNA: TGTGCCAGCACGAAACCCGACTCCCACGATCAGCCCCAGCATTTT
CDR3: CASTKPDSHDQPQHF